This T cell receptor beta chain was recorded in a study of blood T cells in healthy people across ages (dated by TCRdb to between 2014 and 2017). The study in broad terms: Template switching captured roughly one uniquely barcoded TCR beta cDNA molecule per two T cells in model experiments. Using deep sequencing normalized with unique cDNA molecular identifiers, the study measured how TCR beta repertoire diversity changes with age. The donors were split into four age groups: young (average approximately 16 years), middle-aged (39), aged (62) and long-lived (roughly 88). To avoid experimental bias, donors of different ages were spread randomly across the sequencing lanes. The study analyzed two additional independent replicas of 1 million unique cDNA reads from the same blood draw for two donors, one aged 18 to 30 and one aged 80 or older. On the study overall, not on this receptor specifically: Bulk unsorted PBMC profiling prevented conclusive comparison of naive and antigen-experienced compartments. Because donor CMV infection status was unknown, age-related changes in expanded clonotypes were potentially confounded. There was a strong correlation between observed TCR beta diversity and the percentage of naive T cells measured by flow cytometry. As age increased, observed TCR beta diversity per million T cells dropped in a roughly linear way, and a significant reduction was already evident by age roughly 40. Compared with the aged group, the long-lived group had more naive CD4+ T cells, fewer expanded clones and increased TCR diversity, a pattern suggesting age selection. Total diversity estimates from one million sequenced T cells were considered lower bounds and underestimates.

Libraries were constructed by 5' RACE. The instrument was an Illumina HiSeq 2500. A second roughly 7 to 11 cycle PCR used a sample-barcoded 5' primer and a J-beta primer mix. Each TCR beta cDNA molecule received a unique molecular identifier from a template-switch 5' adaptor carrying 12 random nucleotides. Each sample yielded at least 2.5 million CDR3-containing paired-end reads. First-strand cDNA synthesis was performed from all RNA using the Mint cDNA synthesis kit, with priming by a TRBC-specific oligonucleotide. All cDNA was treated with uracil-DNA glycosylase and then went through a first 18-cycle PCR with the universal primers M1SS and BC2_uni_R. Concerning the study's data processing: For normalization, 1 million high-quality reads were randomly selected from each sample, with every read carrying a distinct molecular identifier. Reads with shared molecular identifiers were discarded instead of being binned into consensus sequences. CDR3 identification, clonotype clustering and error correction used MiTCR with a Q25 quality threshold and the strictest error-elimination algorithm. A nonparametric unseen species model with Euler transformation was used to estimate a lower bound on total TCR beta diversity. TCRdb handled the public reads itself, with Q25 trimming in fastp and clone calling in MiXCR, and kept productive beta chains. Identical CDR3 protein sequences are pooled into one entry, listed with their most common genes and DNA. The V and J calls and clone size are TCRdb's, not the authors'. Within this sample are roughly 2 million distinct CDR3 sequences, with around half of them counted one time only. The top ten clones comprise roughly 2.1% of the sample.

This clonotype was found a few times. Which antigen it targets is not known. Per-base quality was not reported, and no clone a single base away is much larger than it. Donors were roughly 40 systemically healthy Caucasian individuals from Russia aged 6 to 90 years. Each donor gave 8 to 10 milliliters of peripheral blood, drawn into EDTA-treated Vacutainer tubes. Ficoll-Paque density-gradient centrifugation was used to isolate PBMCs, with at least 7 million per sample. Trizol reagent was used to extract total RNA from the PBMCs, yielding at least 6 micrograms per sample. The percentages of naive CD45RAhigh/CD27high T cells were determined by flow cytometry on a PBMC aliquot from every donor. From the germline V gene, CDR1 is KGHDR and CDR2 is SFDVKD. V is cut by 0 bases and J by 5 bases, and the space between the germline ends is 12 bases. The CDR3 contains 15 residues, cysteine and phenylalanine counted. Kept here is only the CDR3 DNA, which spans 45 bases and is read in frame from base 1.

This receptor was obtained from a woman between 40 and 55 years old in good health. The chain is made from TRBV24-1 and TRBJ2-5, and TRBD1 may be the D gene, going by 7 matching bases. The sample consisted of blood. The DNA sequence is given as TGTGCCACCAGTGATTTGCACAGGGGAGGTGAGACCCAGTACTTC. This gives the protein CATSDLHRGGETQYF.